Following are 6 T cell receptor beta chains from one sample sequenced in a study of cytomegalovirus exposure and HLA in healthy donors. Using immunoSEQ multiplex PCR, the repertoire was profiled, and TCRdb retains in-frame clones only, with some absent. The table lists 150,000 to 200,000 clones, around nine tenths of them singletons. Sequencing was performed on PBMCs. These receptors all come from a woman in her thirties in good health and CMV-seronegative.

This chain uses TRBV5-1 with TRBJ2-7; 13 bases map to TRBD2. The CDR3 has 15 residues. After removal of 4 bases from V and 3 bases from J, the junction contained 4 bases not matched to a gene. Looked up from germline, CDR1 is SGHRS and CDR2 is YFSETQ. Here the CDR3 DNA reads TGCGCCAGCAGCGCCGGGACTAGCGGGGACTACGAGCAGTACTTC. Its translation: CASSAGTSGDYEQYF.

The rearrangement links TRBV12-5 to TRBJ1-1; D possibly corresponds to TRBD1 (5 bases). With 3 bases removed from V and 10 bases from J, the gap between germline ends came to 15 bases. The CDR3 runs to 13 residues. Germline V gene data show CDR1 as LGHNT and CDR2 as FRNRAP. The CDR3 bases are TGTGCTAGTGGTTTCACGGGGGAGGGGTCAGCTTTCTTT. As protein: CASGFTGEGSAFF.

This sequence joins TRBV10-2 and TRBJ2-7, with 13 nucleotides matching TRBD2. Germline V gives CDR1 WSHSY, CDR2 SAAADI. The trim removed 10 bases at V and 2 bases at J, leaving 8 bases unmatched. This CDR3 comprises 15 residues. This CDR3 is CATAGLAGVTYEQYF. In DNA form, the CDR3 reads TGCGCCACCGCCGGACTAGCGGGGGTTACCTACGAGCAGTACTTC.

This clone was counted only a few times. V usage is TRBV5-4 and J usage is TRBJ1-2; D gene ambiguous. Looked up from germline, CDR1 is SGHNT and CDR2 is YYREEE (reference sequence). There are 12 residues in the CDR3. V dropped 4 bases and J dropped 4 bases, with 8 bases sitting between them. The CDR3 DNA reads as TGTGCCAGCAGCCTGAACAGCTATGGCTACACCTTC. It specifies CASSLNSYGYTF.

The chain combines TRBV7-9 with TRBJ1-5; 10 positions match TRBD1. The V segment lost 4 bases and the J segment 4 bases; nucleotides outside the gene matches: 7. CDR1 and CDR2 from the germline V gene are SEHNR and FQNEAQ (reference sequence). CDR3 size: 16 residues. The CDR3 DNA is TGTGCCAGCAGCTCCCGGAGGGACAGGGGAAATCAGCCCCAGCATTTT. Translation gives CASSSRRDRGNQPQHF.

The rearrangement uses TRBV7-9 and TRBJ1-1; 11 positions match TRBD1. The V gene's germline CDR1 is SEHNR and CDR2 FQNEAQ (reference sequence). J gave up 2 bases and V 4 bases, and 6 bases lay outside the gene matches. The CDR3 runs to 16 residues. CDR3 sequence reads: CASSWLWTGGNTEAFF. The CDR3 nucleotides are TGTGCCAGCAGCTGGCTTTGGACAGGGGGCAACACTGAAGCTTTCTTT.